This T cell receptor (beta chain) was identified during a study of blood T cells in healthy people across ages. Looking at the study overall: Researchers report that template switching captured about one barcoded beta molecule per two T cells. Findings of the study overall: A conclusive naive versus antigen-experienced comparison was prevented by the unsorted PBMCs.

Per sample, no less than 5.5 micrograms of total RNA were extracted. Next came a second PCR, run for about 6 to 12 cycles, which used a sample-barcoded 5' primer along with a J-beta primer mix. Unique molecular identifiers of 12 random nucleotides labeled each cDNA. MiXCR, run by TCRdb on the 5' RACE reads, gives a single entry per CDR3 protein. The sample lists roughly 930,000 distinct CDR3 sequences, about 48% occurring once. The CDR3 contains 14 residues. Deletions cut 5 bases from V and 2 bases from J, with 12 bases between. CDR1 and CDR2 (germline): SGHTA, FQGNSA. This clonotype has just a few counts. Its antigen remains unidentified.

The sequence was obtained from a man between 25 and 39 years old in good health. V and J are TRBV7-2 and TRBJ2-5; D tentatively fits TRBD1 or TRBD2 (6 bases each). Sequenced material: blood. The CDR3 loop is CASSVGGRQETQYF. The CDR3 DNA reads as TGTGCCAGCAGCGTAGGGGGGAGACAAGAGACCCAGTACTTC. Using reference TRBV7-2 and TRBJ2-5 for the parts outside the CDR3, the full variable domain is GAGVSQSPSNKVTEKGKDVELRCDPISGHTALYWYRQSLGQGLEFLIYFQGNSAPDKSGLPSDRFSAERTGGSVSTLTIQRTQQEDSAVYLCASSVGGRQETQYFGPGTRLLVL.